These 11 T cell receptor beta chains came from one sample sequenced in a study of blood T cell repertoires in COVID-19. Using immunoSEQ multiplex PCR, the repertoire was profiled, and TCRdb retains in-frame clones only, with some absent. The table shows 100,000 to 150,000 clones, with approximately 80% occurring only once. What was sequenced was peripheral blood. The receptors come from a human donor in a cohort sampled during active COVID-19.

The gene calls are TRBV2 and TRBJ2-3; 11 nucleotides match TRBD2. The CDR3 has 16 amino acids. Germline trimming cut 5 bases from V and 0 bases from J; bases unmatched to any gene: 4. Germline V gene lookup returns CDR1 SNHLY and CDR2 FYNNEI. This CDR3 is CASSRLAGPSTDTQYF. For the CDR3, the DNA is TGTGCCAGCAGTAGACTAGCGGGGCCGAGCACAGATACGCAGTATTTT.

This clone appeared a single time. The chain combines TRBV3-1 (or the pseudogene TRBV3-2) with TRBJ2-7, with a tentative D call TRBD2 (6 bases). Germline V gives CDR1 LGHDT, CDR2 YNNKEL (reference sequence). The CDR3 contains 13 residues. With 3 bases removed from V and 5 bases from J, the gap between germline ends came to 11 bases. Here the CDR3 DNA reads TGTGCCAGCAGCCATACTAGCAGGCACGAGCAGTACTTC. Protein: CASSHTSRHEQYF.

V and J are TRBV19 and TRBJ2-7; D might be TRBD1 (6 bases). The CDR3 has 15 residues. Trimming stripped 3 bases from V and 0 bases from J, with 12 bases between. The germline CDR1 and CDR2 sequences are LNHDA and SQIVND (reference sequence). Here the CDR3 DNA reads TGTGCCAGTAGTATGGGGCAGGGGCCCTCCTACGAGCAGTACTTC. It yields the protein CASSMGQGPSYEQYF.

This sequence joins TRBV7-8 and TRBJ2-1; D remains ambiguous. The germline V and J ends were trimmed by 2 bases and 7 bases, with 15 bases remaining between them. Germline CDR1 and CDR2: SGHVS and FQNEAQ. The CDR3 consists of 15 residues. As DNA, the CDR3 is TGTGCCAGCAGCTTATTAGGCGGAAAACGTAATGAGCAGTTCTTC. Translating it yields CASSLLGGKRNEQFF.

V is TRBV7-2 and J is TRBJ2-3; TRBD2 is a possible D gene (5 bases). With 7 bases removed from V and 2 bases from J, the gap between germline ends came to 13 bases. The germline V gene has CDR1 SGHTA and CDR2 FQGNSA. The CDR3 spans 14 residues. CDR3 coding DNA: TGTGCCAGCACCCTACTAGGATTCACAGATACGCAGTATTTT. This translates into CASTLLGFTDTQYF.

The sample holds a few counts of this clone. The chain recombines TRBV6-1 with TRBJ1-5, with 8 bases identical to TRBD1. The germline gives CDR1 MNHNS, CDR2 SASEGT. The CDR3 extends over 15 amino acids. J was trimmed by 4 bases and V by 2 bases; bases with no gene match: 4. The CDR3 here is CASSELGQGNQPQHF. CDR3 nucleotide sequence: TGTGCCAGCAGTGAATTAGGACAGGGTAATCAGCCCCAGCATTTT.

The chain has TRBV2 and TRBJ1-1, with D maybe TRBD1 (6 bases). V was pared by 4 bases and J by 2 bases, with 8 bases between. Germline CDR1 reads SNHLY; CDR2 reads FYNNEI. The CDR3 has 13 amino acids. CDR3 sequence reads: CASSGQANTEAFF. The CDR3 DNA reads as TGTGCCAGCAGTGGACAGGCCAACACTGAAGCTTTCTTT.

The chain has TRBV11-3 and TRBJ2-7, with 8 bases that match TRBD2. Germline V lookup: CDR1 SGHNT, CDR2 YENEEA. The CDR3 contains 15 residues. The ends lost 1 base at V and 2 bases at J; junction bases unmatched: 4. In nucleotides, the CDR3 is TGTGCCAGCAGCTTAGCGGGGGGGCCAACCTACGAGCAGTACTTC. Translating gives CASSLAGGPTYEQYF.

This chain uses TRBV21-1 with TRBJ2-3; the listed D gene, TRBD2, was not tested against the DNA. TRBV21-1 is a documented pseudogene. The CDR3 consists of 15 residues. The CDR3 protein is CASPSSGGGPDTQYF. DNA for the CDR3: TGTGCCAGCCCCTCTAGCGGGGGAGGCCCAGATACGCAGTATTTT.

The chain couples TRBV18 to TRBJ1-5; 11 nucleotides match TRBD1. The V gene end was trimmed by 5 bases and the J gene end by 8 bases; junction bases not matched to a gene: 8. The CDR3 runs 15 residues. Germline loops: CDR1 KGHSH, CDR2 LQKENI. DNA for the CDR3: TGTGCCAGCTCAGGGTTCGGACAGGGGGCAGAGCCCCAGCATTTT. Translation gives CASSGFGQGAEPQHF.

The V call is TRBV7-6, the J call TRBJ1-5; 7 bases map to TRBD1. Germline V gene lookup returns CDR1 SGHVS and CDR2 FNYEAQ. This CDR3 comprises 14 residues. With 1 base clipped from V and 4 bases from J, the junction kept 1 base outside the gene matches. CDR3 DNA sequence: TGTGCCAGCAGCTTAGGGGACAGAAATCAGCCCCAGCATTTT. Amino acid sequence: CASSLGDRNQPQHF.